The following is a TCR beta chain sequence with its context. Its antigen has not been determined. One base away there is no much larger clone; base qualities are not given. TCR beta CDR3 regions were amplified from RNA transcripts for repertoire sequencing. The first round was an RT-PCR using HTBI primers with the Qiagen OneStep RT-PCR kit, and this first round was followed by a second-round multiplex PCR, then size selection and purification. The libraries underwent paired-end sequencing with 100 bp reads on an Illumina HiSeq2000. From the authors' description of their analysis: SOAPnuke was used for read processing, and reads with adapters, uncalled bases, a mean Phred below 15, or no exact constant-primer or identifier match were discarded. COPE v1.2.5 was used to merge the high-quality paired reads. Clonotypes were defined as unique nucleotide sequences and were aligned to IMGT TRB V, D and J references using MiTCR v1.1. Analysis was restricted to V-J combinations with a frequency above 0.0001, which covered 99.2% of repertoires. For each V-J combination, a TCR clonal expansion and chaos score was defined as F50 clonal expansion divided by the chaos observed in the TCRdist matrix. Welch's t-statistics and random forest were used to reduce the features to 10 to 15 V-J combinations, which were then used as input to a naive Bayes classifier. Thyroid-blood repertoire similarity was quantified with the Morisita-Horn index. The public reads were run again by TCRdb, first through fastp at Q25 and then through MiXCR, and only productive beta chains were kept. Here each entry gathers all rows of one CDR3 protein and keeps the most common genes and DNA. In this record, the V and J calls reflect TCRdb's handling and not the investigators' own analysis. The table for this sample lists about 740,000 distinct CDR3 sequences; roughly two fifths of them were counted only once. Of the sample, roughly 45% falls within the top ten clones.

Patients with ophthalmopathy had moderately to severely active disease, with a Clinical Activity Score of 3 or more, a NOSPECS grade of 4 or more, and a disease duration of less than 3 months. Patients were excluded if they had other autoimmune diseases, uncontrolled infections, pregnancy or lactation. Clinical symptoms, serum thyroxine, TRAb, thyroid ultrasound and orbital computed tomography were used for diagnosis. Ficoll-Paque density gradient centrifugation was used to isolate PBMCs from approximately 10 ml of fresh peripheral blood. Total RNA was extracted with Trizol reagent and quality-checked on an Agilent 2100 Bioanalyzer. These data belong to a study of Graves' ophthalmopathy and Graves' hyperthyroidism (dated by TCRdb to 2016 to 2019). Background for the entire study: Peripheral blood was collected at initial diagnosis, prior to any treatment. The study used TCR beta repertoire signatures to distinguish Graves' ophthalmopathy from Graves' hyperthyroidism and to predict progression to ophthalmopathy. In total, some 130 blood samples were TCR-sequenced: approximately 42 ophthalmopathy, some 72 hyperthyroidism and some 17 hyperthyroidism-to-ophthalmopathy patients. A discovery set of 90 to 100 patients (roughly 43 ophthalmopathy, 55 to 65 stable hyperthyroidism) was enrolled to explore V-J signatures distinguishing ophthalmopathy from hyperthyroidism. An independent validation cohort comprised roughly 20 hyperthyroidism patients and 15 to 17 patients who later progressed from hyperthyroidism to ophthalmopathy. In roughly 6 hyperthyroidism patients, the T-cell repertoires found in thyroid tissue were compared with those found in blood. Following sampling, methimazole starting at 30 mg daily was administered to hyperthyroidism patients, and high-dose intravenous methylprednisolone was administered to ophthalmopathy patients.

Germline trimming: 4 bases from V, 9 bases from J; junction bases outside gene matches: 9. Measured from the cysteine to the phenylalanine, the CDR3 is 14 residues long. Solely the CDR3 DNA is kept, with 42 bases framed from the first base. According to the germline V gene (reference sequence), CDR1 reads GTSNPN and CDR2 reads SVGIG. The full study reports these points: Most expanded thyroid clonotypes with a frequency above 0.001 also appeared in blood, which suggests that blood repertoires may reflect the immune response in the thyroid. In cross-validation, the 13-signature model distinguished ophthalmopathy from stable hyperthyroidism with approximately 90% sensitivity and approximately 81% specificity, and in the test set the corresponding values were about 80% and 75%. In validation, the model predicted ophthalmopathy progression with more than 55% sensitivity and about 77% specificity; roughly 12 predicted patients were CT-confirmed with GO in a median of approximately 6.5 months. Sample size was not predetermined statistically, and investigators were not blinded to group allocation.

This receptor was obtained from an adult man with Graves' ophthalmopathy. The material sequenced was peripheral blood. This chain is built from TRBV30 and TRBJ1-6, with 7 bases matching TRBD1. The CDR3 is CAWIQGGFSSPLHF. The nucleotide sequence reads TGTGCCTGGATCCAGGGGGGGTTCAGTTCACCCCTCCACTTT.